This TCR beta chain was sequenced during a study of cytomegalovirus exposure and HLA in healthy donors. The CDR3 consists of 16 residues. PCR used 60 Vbeta primers and 13 Jbeta primers. Method: immunoSEQ multiplex PCR; TCRdb's copy keeps in-frame clones and lacks some. Among 60,000 to 70,000 clones listed, 55% to 75% were seen once. This rearrangement joins TRBV21-1 to TRBJ1-1; the table's D call, TRBD1, has no DNA check behind it. TRBV21-1 is listed as a pseudogene. The receptor was isolated from a woman aged 30 to 39 in good health and CMV-seronegative. The sequenced material came from PBMCs. Here the CDR3 reads CASSIDSRRGGTEAFF. CDR3 coding DNA: TGTGCCAGCAGCATCGACAGCCGGAGAGGCGGCACTGAAGCTTTCTTT.